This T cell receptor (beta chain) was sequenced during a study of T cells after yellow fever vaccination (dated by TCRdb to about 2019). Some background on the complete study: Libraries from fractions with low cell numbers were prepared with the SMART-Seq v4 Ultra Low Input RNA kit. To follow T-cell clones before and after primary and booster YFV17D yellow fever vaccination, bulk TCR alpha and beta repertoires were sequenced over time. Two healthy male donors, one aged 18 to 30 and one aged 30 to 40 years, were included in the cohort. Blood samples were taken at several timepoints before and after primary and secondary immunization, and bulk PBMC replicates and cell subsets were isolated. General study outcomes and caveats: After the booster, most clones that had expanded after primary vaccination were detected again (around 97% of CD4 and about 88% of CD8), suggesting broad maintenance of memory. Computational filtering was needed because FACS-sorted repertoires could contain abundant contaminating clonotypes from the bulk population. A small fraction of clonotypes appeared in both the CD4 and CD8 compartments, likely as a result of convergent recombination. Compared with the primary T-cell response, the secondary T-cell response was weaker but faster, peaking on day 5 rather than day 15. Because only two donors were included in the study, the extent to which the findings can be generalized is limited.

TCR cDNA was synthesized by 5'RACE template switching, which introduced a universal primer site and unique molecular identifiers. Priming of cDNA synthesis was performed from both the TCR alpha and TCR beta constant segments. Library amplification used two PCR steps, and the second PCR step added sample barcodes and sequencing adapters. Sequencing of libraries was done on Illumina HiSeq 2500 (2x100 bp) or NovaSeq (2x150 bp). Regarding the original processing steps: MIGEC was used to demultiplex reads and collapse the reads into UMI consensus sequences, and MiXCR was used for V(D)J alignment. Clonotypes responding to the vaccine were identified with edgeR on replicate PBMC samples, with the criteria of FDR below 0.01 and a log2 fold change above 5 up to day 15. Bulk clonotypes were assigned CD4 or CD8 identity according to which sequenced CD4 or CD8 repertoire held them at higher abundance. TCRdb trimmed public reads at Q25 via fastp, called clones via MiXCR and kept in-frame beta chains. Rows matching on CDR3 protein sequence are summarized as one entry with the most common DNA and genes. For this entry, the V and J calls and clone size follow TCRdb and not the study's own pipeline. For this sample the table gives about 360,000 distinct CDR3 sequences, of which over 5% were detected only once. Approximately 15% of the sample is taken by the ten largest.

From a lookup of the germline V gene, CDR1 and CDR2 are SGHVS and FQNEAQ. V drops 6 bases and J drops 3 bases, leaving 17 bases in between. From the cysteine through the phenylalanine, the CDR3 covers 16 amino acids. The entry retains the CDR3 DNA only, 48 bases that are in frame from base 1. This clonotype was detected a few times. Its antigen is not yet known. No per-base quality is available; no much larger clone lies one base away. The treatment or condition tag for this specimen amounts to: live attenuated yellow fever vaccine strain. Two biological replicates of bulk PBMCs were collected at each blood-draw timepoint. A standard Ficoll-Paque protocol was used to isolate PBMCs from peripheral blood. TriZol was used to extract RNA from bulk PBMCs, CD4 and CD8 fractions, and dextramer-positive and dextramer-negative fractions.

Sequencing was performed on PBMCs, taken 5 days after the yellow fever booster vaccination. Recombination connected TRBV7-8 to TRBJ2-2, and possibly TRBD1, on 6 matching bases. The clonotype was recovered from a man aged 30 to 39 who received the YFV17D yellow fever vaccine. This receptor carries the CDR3 CASSSTGTTYTGELFF. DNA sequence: TGTGCCAGCAGTTCTACCGGGACAACCTACACCGGGGAGCTGTTTTTT.